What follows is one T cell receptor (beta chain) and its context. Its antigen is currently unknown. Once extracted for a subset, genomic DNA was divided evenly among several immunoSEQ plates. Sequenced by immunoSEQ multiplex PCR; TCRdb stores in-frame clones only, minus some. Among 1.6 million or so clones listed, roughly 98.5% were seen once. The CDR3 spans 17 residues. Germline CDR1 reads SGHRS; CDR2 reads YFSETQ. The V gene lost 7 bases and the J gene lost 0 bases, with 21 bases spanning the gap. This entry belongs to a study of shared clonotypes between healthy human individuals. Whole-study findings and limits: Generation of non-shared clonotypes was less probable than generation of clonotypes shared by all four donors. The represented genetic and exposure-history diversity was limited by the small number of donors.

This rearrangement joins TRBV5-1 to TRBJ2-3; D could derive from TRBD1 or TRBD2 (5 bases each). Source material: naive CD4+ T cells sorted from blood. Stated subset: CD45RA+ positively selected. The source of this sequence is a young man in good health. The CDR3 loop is CASAVEVGPTSTDTQYF. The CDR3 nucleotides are TGCGCCAGCGCCGTGGAGGTGGGGCCAACTAGCACAGATACGCAGTATTTT.